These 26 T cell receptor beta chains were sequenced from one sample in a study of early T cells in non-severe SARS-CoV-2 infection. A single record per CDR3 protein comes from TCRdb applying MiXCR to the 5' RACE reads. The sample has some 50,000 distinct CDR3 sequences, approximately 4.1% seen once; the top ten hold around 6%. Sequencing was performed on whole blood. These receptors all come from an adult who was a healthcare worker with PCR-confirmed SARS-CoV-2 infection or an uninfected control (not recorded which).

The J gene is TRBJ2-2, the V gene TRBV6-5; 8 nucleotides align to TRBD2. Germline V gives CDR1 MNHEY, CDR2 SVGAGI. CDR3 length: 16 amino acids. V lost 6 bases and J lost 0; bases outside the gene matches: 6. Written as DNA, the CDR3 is TGTGCCAGCAGGGACCCTAGCGGGTCGAACACCGGGGAGCTGTTTTTT. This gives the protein CASRDPSGSNTGELFF.

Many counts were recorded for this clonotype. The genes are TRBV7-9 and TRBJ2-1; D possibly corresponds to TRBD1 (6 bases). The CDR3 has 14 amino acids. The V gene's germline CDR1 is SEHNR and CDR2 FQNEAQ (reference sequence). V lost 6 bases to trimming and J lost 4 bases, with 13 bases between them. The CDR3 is CASSRTRGYNEQFF. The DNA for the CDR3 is TGTGCCAGCAGTCGAACCAGGGGATACAATGAGCAGTTCTTC.

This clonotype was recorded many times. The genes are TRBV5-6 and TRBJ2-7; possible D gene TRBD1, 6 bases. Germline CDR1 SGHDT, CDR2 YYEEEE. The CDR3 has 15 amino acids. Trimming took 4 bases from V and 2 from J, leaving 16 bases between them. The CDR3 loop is CASSLGHRQTYEQYF. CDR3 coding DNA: TGTGCCAGCAGCCTGGGACACCGCCAGACCTACGAGCAGTACTTC.

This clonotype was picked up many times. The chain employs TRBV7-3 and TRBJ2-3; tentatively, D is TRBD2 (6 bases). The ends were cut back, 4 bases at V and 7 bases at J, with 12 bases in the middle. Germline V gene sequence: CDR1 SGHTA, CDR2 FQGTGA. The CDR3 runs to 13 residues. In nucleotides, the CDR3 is TGTGCCAGCAGCTCGGGACTTGATAATACGCAGTATTTT. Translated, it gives CASSSGLDNTQYF. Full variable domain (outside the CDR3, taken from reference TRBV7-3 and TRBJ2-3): GAGVSQTPSNKVTEKGKYVELRCDPISGHTALYWYRQSLGQGPEFLIYFQGTGAADDSGLPNDRFFAVRPEGSVSTLKIQRTERGDSAVYLCASSSGLDNTQYFGPGTRLTVL.

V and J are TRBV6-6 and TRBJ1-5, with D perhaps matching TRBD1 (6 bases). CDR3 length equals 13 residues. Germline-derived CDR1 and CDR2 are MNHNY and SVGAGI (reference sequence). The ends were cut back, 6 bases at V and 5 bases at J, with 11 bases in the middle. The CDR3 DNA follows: TGTGCCAGCAGGTTTGGGGGCGATCAGCCCCAGCATTTT. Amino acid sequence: CASRFGGDQPQHF.

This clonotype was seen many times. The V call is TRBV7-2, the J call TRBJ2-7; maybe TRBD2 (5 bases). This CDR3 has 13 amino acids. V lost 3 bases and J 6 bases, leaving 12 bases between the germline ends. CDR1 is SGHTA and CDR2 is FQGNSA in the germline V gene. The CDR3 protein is CASSFKGEGEQYF. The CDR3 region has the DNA TGTGCCAGCAGCTTCAAGGGCGAGGGCGAGCAGTACTTC.

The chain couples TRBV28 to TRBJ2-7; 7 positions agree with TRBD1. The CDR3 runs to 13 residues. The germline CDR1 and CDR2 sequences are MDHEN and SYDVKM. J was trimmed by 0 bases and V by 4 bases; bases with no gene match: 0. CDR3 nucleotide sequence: TGTGCCAGCAGTTACAGGGGCTCCTACGAGCAGTACTTC. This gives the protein CASSYRGSYEQYF.

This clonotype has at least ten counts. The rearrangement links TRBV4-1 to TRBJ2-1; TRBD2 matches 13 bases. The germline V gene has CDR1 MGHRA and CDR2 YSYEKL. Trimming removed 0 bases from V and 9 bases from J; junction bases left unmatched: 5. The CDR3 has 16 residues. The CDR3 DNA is TGCGCCAGCAGCCAAGATCCGACTAGCGGGAGGCGTGAGCAGTTCTTC. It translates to CASSQDPTSGRREQFF.

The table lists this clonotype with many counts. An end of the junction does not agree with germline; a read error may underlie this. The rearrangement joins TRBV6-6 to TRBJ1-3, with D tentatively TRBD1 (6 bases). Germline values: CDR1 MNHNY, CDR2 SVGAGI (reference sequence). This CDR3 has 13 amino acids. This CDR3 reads CASSYGGGTPGHF. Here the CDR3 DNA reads TGTGCCAGCAGTTACGGGGGCGGGACCCCAGGCCATTTT.

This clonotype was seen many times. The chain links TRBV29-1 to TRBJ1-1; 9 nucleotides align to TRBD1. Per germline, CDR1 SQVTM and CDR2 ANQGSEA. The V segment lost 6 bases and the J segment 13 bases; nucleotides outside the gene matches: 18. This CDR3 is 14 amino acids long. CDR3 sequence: CSVPPGQGNRLVFF. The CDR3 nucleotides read TGCAGCGTCCCACCGGGACAGGGAAACAGACTGGTTTTCTTT.

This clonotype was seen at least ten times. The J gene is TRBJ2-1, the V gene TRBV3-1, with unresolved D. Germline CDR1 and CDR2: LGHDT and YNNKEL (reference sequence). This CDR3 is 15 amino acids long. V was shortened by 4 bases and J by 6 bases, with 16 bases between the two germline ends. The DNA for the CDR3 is TGTGCCAGCAGCCTCGACCCCGCTAGTTCCAATGAGCAGTTCTTC. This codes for CASSLDPASSNEQFF.

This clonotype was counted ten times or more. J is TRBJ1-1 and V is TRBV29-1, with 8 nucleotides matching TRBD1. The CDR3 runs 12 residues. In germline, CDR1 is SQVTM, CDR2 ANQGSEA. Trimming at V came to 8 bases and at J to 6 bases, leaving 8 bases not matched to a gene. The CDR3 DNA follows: TGCAGCTGCGGACAGGGCCCTTCTGAAGCTTTCTTT. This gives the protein CSCGQGPSEAFF.

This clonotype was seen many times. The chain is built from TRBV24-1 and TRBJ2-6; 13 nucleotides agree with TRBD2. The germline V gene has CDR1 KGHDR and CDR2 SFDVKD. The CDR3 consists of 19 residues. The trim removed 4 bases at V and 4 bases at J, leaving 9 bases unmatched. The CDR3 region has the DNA TGTGCCACCAGTGACCGGACTAGCGGGAGAGCATCCGGGGCCAACGTCCTGACTTTC. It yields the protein CATSDRTSGRASGANVLTF.

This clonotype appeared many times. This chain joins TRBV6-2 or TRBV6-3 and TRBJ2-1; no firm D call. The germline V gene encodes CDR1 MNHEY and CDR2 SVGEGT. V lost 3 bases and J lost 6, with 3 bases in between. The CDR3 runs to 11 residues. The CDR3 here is CASSYANEQFF. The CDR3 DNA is TGTGCCAGCAGTTATGCCAATGAGCAGTTCTTC.

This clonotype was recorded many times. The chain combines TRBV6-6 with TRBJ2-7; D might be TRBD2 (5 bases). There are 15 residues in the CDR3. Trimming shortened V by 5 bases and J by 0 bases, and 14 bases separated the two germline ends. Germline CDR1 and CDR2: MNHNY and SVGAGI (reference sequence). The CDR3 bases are TGTGCCAGCAGTGCAAACCCGGGGTACTCCTACGAGCAGTACTTC. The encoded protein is CASSANPGYSYEQYF.

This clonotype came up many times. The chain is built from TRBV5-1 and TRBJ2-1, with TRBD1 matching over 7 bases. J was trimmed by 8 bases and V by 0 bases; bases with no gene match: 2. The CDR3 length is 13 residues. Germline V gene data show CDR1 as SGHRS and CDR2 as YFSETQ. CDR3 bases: TGCGCCAGCAGCTTGGGAGGGGGCGATGAGCAGTTCTTC. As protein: CASSLGGGDEQFF.

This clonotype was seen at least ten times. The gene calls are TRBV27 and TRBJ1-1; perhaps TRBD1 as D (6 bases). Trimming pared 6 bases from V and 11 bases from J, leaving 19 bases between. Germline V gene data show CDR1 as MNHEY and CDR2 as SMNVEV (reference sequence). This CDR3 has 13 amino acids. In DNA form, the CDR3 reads TGTGCCAGCAGGGGGGGGGCTCACCTGGTGGCTTTCTTT. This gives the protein CASRGGAHLVAFF.

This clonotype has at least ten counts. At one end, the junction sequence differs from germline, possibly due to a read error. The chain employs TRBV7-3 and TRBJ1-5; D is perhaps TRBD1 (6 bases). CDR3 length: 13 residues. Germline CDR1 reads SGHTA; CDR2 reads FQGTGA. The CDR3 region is CASSLTQGSPQHF. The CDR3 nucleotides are TGTGCCAGCAGCCTAACGCAGGGGTCGCCCCAGCATTTT. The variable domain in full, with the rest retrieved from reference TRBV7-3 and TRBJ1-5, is GAGVSQTPSNKVTEKGKYVELRCDPISGHTALYWYRQSLGQGPEFLIYFQGTGAADDSGLPNDRFFAVRPEGSVSTLKIQRTERGDSAVYLCASSLTQGSPQHFGDGTRLSIL.

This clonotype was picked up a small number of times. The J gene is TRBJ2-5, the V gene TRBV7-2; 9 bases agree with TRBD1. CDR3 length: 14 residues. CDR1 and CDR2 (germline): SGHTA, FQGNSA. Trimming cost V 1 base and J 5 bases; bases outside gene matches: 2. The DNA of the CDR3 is TGTGCCAGCAGCTTAGGGGGGACAGGGGAGACCCAGTACTTC. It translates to CASSLGGTGETQYF.

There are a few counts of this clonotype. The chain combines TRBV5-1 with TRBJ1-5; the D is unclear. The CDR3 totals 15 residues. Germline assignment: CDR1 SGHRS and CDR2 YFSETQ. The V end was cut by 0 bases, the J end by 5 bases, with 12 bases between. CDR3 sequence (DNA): TGCGCCAGCAGCTTGGCCGGACTAAATCATCAGCCCCAGCATTTT. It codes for CASSLAGLNHQPQHF.

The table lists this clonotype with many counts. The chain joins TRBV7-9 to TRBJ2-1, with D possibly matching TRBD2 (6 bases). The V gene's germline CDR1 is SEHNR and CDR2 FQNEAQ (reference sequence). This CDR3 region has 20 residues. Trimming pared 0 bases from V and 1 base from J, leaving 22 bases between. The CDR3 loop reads CASSLARKRVDSWSYNEQFF. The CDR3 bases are TGTGCCAGCAGCTTAGCGCGGAAGCGGGTTGACTCATGGTCCTACAATGAGCAGTTCTTC.

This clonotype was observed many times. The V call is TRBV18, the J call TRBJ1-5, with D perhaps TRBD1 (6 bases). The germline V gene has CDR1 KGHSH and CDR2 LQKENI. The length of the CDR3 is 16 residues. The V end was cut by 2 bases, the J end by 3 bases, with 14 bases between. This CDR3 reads CASSPREGGLNQPQHF. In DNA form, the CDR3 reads TGTGCCAGCTCACCAAGGGAGGGGGGCCTCAATCAGCCCCAGCATTTT.

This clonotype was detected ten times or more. In DNA, the CDR3 is TGTGCCTGGAGGGCCAGCTACACCGGGGAGCTGTTTTTT. This encodes CAWRASYTGELFF. The chain employs TRBV30 and TRBJ2-2; D is uncertain. V was trimmed by 3 bases and J by 3 bases, leaving 8 bases between them. Germline-derived CDR1 and CDR2 are GTSNPN and SVGIG (reference sequence). The CDR3 contains 13 residues.

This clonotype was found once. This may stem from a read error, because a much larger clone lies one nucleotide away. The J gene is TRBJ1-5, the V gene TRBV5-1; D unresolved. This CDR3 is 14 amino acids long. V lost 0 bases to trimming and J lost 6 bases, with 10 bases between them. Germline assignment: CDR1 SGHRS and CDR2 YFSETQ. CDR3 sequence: CASSLAVGSQPQHF. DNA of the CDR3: TGCGCCAGCAGCTTGGCTGTTGGCAGTCAGCCCCAGCATTTT.

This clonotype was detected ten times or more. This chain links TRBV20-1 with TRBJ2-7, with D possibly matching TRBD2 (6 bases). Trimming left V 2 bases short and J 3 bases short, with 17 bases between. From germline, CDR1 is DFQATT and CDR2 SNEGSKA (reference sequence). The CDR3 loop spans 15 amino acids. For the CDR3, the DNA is TGCAGTGCTAGAACCCTCGTCCCGGGGGTCTACGAGCAGTACTTC. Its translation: CSARTLVPGVYEQYF.

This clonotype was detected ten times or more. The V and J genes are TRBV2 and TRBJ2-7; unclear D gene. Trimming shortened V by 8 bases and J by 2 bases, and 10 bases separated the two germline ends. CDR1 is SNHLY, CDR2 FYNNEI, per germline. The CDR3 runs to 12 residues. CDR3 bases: TGTGCCAGCTCTGACTCAACCTACGAGCAGTACTTC. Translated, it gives CASSDSTYEQYF.